The sequence of this T cell receptor beta chain was determined in a study of T-cell reconstitution after alpha-beta-depleted transplantation in children. Study results and caveats: It was newly produced T cells that mostly accounted for T-cell counts and diversity one year after transplant. For some patients, TCRbeta diversity was high at day 60 because of recipient T cells and thymic progenitors that survived.

Preparation of the TCRbeta library used unique molecular identifiers. TCRdb fed the PCR reads into MiXCR, producing one record per CDR3 protein. The repertoire has fewer than 150,000 distinct CDR3 sequences, roughly 9.7% of them found once; the top ten carry around 24%. This clonotype was found a few times. Its target is unknown. Per germline, CDR1 SGHRS and CDR2 YFSETQ. CDR3 length: 15 amino acids. Trimming left V 0 bases short and J 4 bases short, with 12 bases between. The specimen was PBMCs, mostly from graft donor cells, collected 180 days after TCRalphabeta/CD19-depleted stem cell transplant. The chain carries TRBV5-1 and TRBJ2-3; D remains unclear. The origin of this receptor is a girl under three years old who had a stem cell transplant for combined immunodeficiency, so the T cells may come from the graft donor. The CDR3 sequence: CASSLALLSSDTQYF. CDR3 DNA: TGCGCCAGCAGCTTGGCCCTATTGAGTTCAGATACGCAGTATTTT.